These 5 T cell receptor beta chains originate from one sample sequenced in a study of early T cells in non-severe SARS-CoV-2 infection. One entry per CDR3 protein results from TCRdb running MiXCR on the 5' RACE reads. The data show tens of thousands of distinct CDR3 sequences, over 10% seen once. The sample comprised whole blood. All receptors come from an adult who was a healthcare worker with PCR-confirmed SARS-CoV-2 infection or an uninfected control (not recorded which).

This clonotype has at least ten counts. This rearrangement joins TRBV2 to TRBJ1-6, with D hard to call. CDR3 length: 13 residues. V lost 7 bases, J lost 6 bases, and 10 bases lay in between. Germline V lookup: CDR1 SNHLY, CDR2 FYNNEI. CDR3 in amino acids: CASKGGSNSPLHF. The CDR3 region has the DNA TGTGCCAGCAAGGGAGGATCTAATTCACCCCTCCACTTT. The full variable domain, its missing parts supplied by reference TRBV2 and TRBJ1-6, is EPEVTQTPSHQVTQMGQEVILRCVPISNHLYFYWYRQILGQKVEFLVSFYNNEISEKSEIFDDQFSVERPDGSNFTLKIRSTKLEDSAMYFCASKGGSNSPLHFGNGTRLTVT.

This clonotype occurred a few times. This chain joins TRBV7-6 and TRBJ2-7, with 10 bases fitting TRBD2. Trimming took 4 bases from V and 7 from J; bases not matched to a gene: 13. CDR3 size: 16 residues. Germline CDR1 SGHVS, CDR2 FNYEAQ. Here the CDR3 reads CASSSATLAGALEQYF. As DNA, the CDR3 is TGTGCCAGCAGCTCCGCTACCCTAGCGGGGGCCCTTGAGCAGTACTTC.

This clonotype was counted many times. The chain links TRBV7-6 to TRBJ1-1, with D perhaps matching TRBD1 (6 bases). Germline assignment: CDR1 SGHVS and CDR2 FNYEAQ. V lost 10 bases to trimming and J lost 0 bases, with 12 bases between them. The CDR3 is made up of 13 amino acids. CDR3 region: CATGTGLNTEAFF. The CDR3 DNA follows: TGTGCCACCGGTACAGGGCTGAACACTGAAGCTTTCTTT.

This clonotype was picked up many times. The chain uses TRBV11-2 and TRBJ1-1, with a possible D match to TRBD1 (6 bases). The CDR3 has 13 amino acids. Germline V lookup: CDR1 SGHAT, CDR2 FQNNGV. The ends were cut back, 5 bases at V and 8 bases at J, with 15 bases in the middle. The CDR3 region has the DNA TGTGCCAGCAGCCAACTCAGGGGAGCGGAAGCTTTCTTT. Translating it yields CASSQLRGAEAFF.

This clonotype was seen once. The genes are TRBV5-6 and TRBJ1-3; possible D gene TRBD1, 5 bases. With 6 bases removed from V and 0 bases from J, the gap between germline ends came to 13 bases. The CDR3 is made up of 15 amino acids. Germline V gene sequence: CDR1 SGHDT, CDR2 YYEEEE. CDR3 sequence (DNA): TGTGCCAGCAACCCGAAGGGGAACTCTGGAAACACCATATATTTT. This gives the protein CASNPKGNSGNTIYF. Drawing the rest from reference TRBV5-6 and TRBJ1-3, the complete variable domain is DAGVTQSPTHLIKTRGQQVTLRCSPKSGHDTVSWYQQALGQGPQFIFQYYEEEERQRGNFPDRFSGHQFPNYSSELNVNALLLGDSALYLCASNPKGNSGNTIYFGEGSWLTVV.